What follows is one TCR beta chain and its context. Extracted RNA was reverse transcribed into cDNA, the sequencing template. Sequencing used immunoSEQ multiplex PCR; TCRdb keeps in-frame clones, though not all of them. The repertoire holds 80,000 to 95,000 clones, with about 44% as singletons. Treatment of the sample: oral pan-JAK inhibitor, 5-10 mg twice daily. The germline gives CDR1 SEHNR, CDR2 FQNEAQ (reference sequence). Trimming removed 1 base from V and 5 bases from J, with 2 bases in between. The CDR3 consists of 11 residues. This sample stems from a study of CD8+ T cells in alopecia areata. The receptor comes from a human donor with alopecia areata. The sample was CD8+ T cells sorted from blood, taken at week 24, from a patient treated with tofacitinib. The V and J genes are TRBV7-9 and TRBJ1-2; D unresolved. The CDR3 region has the DNA TGTGCCAGCAGCTTAGAATATGGCTACACCTTC. It translates to CASSLEYGYTF.